This T cell receptor beta chain was identified in a study of brain T cells in children with intractable seizures (dated by TCRdb to 2020 to 2022). General notes on the study: A NanoString immunology panel was first used to screen resected brain tissue from around 55 pediatric epilepsy surgery cases for immune gene transcripts. About 70% of the 12 selected surgery cases also had pre-surgery blood sequenced, which left four cases with brain tissue only.

As for this clone: Its antigen has not been determined. Per-base quality was not reported, and no clone a single base away is much larger than it.

This specimen's time point label, interpreted: blood from clinic visit 5 months post-surgery; TSC patient then seizure free. Surgery cases with the highest brain T cell transcript signatures were selected for TCR beta chain sequencing of brain tissue and, where available, blood. Before surgery, the patients had been given at least one anti-epileptic drug. The TCR-sequenced patients were children whose drug-resistant epilepsy was caused by tuberous sclerosis complex, focal cortical dysplasia, Rasmussen encephalitis or hemimegalencephaly. The Monarch genomic DNA purification kit was used to extract bulk genomic DNA from unsorted brain tissue and whole blood. TCR beta chain sequences were generated from genomic DNA using the immunoSEQ assay. Per the authors' processing: CDR3 sequences that did not begin with the conserved framework cysteine at position 104 were removed manually. Clonality was calculated as one minus the normalized Shannon's Diversity Index, with values ranging from 0 (maximal diversity) to 1 (oligoclonal). To check whether a given CDR3 had different frequencies in two samples, for example brain versus blood, chi-squared comparison-of-proportions tests were used. Public clonotypes were found by searching immuneACCESS, and the VDJdb browser was used to assess similarity to known antiviral clonotypes. In its TCRdb copy, this immuneACCESS table keeps in-frame sequences only and misses some clones. Where compared with another copy, unresolved V genes explain less than half of these, and the others have no known cause. V and J calls plus clone size are reproduced from that table; the DNA served to infer D and trimming. The sample table shows about 340,000 clones, and about 93% are seen once. Of the sample, around 6% falls within the top ten clones.

Broader findings and caveats from the paper: The patients' HCMV serostatus was not known, and viral specificity was inferred solely from CDR3 sequence similarity. Because sequencing depth was different between pre-surgery and post-surgery blood, clones absent from the pre-surgery sample may reflect undersampling.

The V end gives up 0 bases and the J end 3 bases, leaving 8 bases in the junction not matched to a gene. There are 17 amino acids in the CDR3, from cysteine to phenylalanine inclusive. Only CDR3 DNA remains: 51 bases, in frame from the first base. In the germline V gene, CDR1 corresponds to SGHAT and CDR2 to FQNNGV. The starting material was peripheral blood, obtained around 5 months after surgery. Rearrangement joined TRBV11-2 to TRBJ1-2, and TRBD1 matches 9 of the central bases. The TCR comes from a boy under two years old with tuberous sclerosis and intractable seizures. The nucleotide sequence reads as follows: TGTGCCAGCAGCTTAGATCACAAGGGACAGGGATACTATGGCTACACCTTC. This encodes CASSLDHKGQGYYGYTF.